The clone carrying this T cell receptor (beta chain) was detected only a few times. This sample was included in a study of cytomegalovirus exposure and HLA in healthy donors. From germline, CDR1 is SGHRS and CDR2 YFSETQ. This CDR3 has 14 residues. The V and J ends lost 0 bases and 5 bases respectively, with 12 bases between them. Both 60 Vbeta primers and 13 Jbeta primers went into the PCR. Measured with immunoSEQ multiplex PCR; TCRdb has only the in-frame clones, and not every one. The table includes about 90,000 clones, roughly 70% detected once. Sequenced material: PBMCs. J is TRBJ2-7 and V is TRBV5-1; D is perhaps TRBD2 (5 bases). This TCR came from a man in his thirties or forties in good health and CMV-seronegative. The CDR3 loop is CASSLERGLHEQYF. DNA of the CDR3: TGCGCCAGCAGCTTGGAAAGAGGGTTACACGAGCAGTACTTC.